The entry below gives a single T cell receptor (beta chain) sequence along with its context. Researchers ran eight separate cDNA reactions for each sample. For each CDR3 protein, TCRdb gives one entry from its re-call of the 5' RACE reads, without DNA. The ten most abundant clones cover 6% to 9% of a sample with some 190,000 distinct CDR3 sequences. The source of the sample is a study of monozygotic twins with inflammatory bowel disease. Germline V CDR1 and CDR2: SGHAT, FQDESV (reference sequence). This CDR3 comprises 18 residues. The V and J genes are TRBV11-1 and TRBJ2-1; no DNA is available, so the TRBD2 call from TCRdb remains unchecked. Input material: blood. The TCR comes from a human donor with ulcerative colitis or Crohn's disease, or a healthy co-twin of an affected twin (not recorded which). The CDR3 loop is CASSLGRIAGGQGNEQFF.